Listed below are T cell receptor beta chains from one sample, sequenced in a study of blood T cell repertoires in COVID-19. TCRdb's copy holds only in-frame clones and misses some; the assay was immunoSEQ multiplex PCR. The sample carries roughly 120,000 clones, around 90% recorded once. Source material: peripheral blood. The receptors derive from a human donor in a cohort sampled during active COVID-19. CDR3s include the opening cysteine and the closing phenylalanine or tryptophan. The D gene is left open where the match is weak. Part of the rows lack a size; the others show once, few, many or a class for expanded clones.

.	TRBV3-1/TRBV3-2	.	TRBJ2-3	TGTGCCAGCAGCCCCCCCGTGAGCACAGGTACGCAGTATTTT	CASSPPVSTGTQYF
few	TRBV7-8	TRBD1	TRBJ1-6	TGTGCCAGCAGCTGGCCGGGACAGATAAATTCACCCCTCCACTTT	CASSWPGQINSPLHF
.	TRBV5-1	.	TRBJ2-7	TGCGCCAGCAGCTTGGGCGGGGCCCCGGGCTCCTACGAGCAGTACTTC	CASSLGGAPGSYEQYF
.	TRBV11-2	.	TRBJ2-7	TGTGCCAGCAGCTTAGAAATCGGGGTGGGATCCTACGAGCAGTACTTC	CASSLEIGVGSYEQYF
few	TRBV4-1	TRBD2	TRBJ2-3	TGCGCCAGCAGCCAAGATCGTGCTATGATCGGTAGCGGGAGCACAGATACGCAGTATTTT	CASSQDRAMIGSGSTDTQYF
.	TRBV5-1	TRBD2	TRBJ2-1	TGCGCCAGCAGCTACGGGGGGAGGGATGAGCAGTTCTTC	CASSYGGRDEQFF
.	TRBV19	.	TRBJ1-1	TGTGCCAGTAGTCCAGAGGGTCTGAACACTGAAGCTTTCTTT	CASSPEGLNTEAFF
.	TRBV28	TRBD1	TRBJ2-1	TGTGCCAGCAGTTTAAGGACAGGGTTGTATGAGCAGTTCTTC	CASSLRTGLYEQFF
.	TRBV27	.	TRBJ2-1	TGTGCCAGCAGTTTAATAAATGTCAATGAGCAGTTCTTC	CASSLINVNEQFF
few	TRBV19	TRBD1	TRBJ1-2	TGTGCCAGTGCCCCCCTTATAGGACAGGGTGGGGACTATGGCTACACCTTC	CASAPLIGQGGDYGYTF
once	TRBV12-5	.	TRBJ2-3	TGTGCTAGTGGTGCTGGAGGGGATACGCAGTATTTT	CASGAGGDTQYF
.	TRBV18	.	TRBJ2-7	TGTGCCAGCTCACGAACGGACAGTCCCTCCTACGAGCAGTACTTC	CASSRTDSPSYEQYF
.	TRBV28	.	TRBJ1-2	TGTGCCAGCAGCCGACAGTCTTATGGCTACACCTTC	CASSRQSYGYTF
.	TRBV6-1	.	TRBJ1-2	TGTGCCAGCAGTGAGGATCCGGGCTCCAGGGCTGGCTACACCTTC	CASSEDPGSRAGYTF
.	TRBV6-4	.	TRBJ2-1	TGTGCCAGCAGTGACTTCGCCCGAGGATCCTACAATGAGCAGTTCTTC	CASSDFARGSYNEQFF
.	TRBV18	TRBD2	TRBJ2-3	TGTGCCAGCTCACCACTAGCGGGGGGGCCGGGGACAGATACGCAGTATTTT	CASSPLAGGPGTDTQYF
.	TRBV12-3/TRBV12-4	.	TRBJ1-1	TGTGCCAGCAGCCGAGGAGGGAACACTGAAGCTTTCTTT	CASSRGGNTEAFF
.	TRBV18	TRBD1	TRBJ2-1	TGTGCCACCGTGGCGGGACAGGGGGATGAGCAGTTCTTC	CATVAGQGDEQFF
.	TRBV4-1	TRBD2	TRBJ2-5	TGCGCCAGCAGCCAATATCTAGCGGGGGACACTCTTCAAGAGACCCAGTACTTC	CASSQYLAGDTLQETQYF
.	TRBV5-4	TRBD2	TRBJ2-7	TGTGCCAGCTCGGGACTAGCGGGAGGGGGCTCCTACGAGCAGTACTTC	CASSGLAGGGSYEQYF